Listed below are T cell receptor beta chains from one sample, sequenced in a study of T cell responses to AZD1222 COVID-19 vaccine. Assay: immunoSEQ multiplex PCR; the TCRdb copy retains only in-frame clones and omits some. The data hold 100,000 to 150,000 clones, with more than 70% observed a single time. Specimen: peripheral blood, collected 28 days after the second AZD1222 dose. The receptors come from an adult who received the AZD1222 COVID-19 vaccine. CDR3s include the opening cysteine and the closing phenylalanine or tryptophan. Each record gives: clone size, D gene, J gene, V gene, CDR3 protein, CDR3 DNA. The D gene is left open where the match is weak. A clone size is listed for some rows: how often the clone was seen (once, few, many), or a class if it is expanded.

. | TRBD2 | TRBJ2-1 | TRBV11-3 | CASSFTGGRGNEQFF | TGTGCCAGCAGCTTCACGGGGGGACGAGGGAATGAGCAGTTCTTC
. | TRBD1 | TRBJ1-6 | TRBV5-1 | CASSLEGTGQFKALHF | TGCGCCAGCAGCTTGGAAGGGACAGGCCAATTCAAGGCCCTCCACTTT
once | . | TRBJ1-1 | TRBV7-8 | CASSSPSGVRGTEAFF | TGTGCCAGCAGCTCCCCCTCGGGGGTAAGGGGCACTGAAGCTTTCTTT
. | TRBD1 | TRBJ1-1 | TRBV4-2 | CASSQEEGGAMNTEAFF | TGTGCCAGCAGCCAAGAAGAAGGGGGCGCCATGAACACTGAAGCTTTCTTT
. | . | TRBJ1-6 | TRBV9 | CASSFQAAEGSPLHF | TGTGCCAGCAGCTTCCAGGCGGCCGAGGGTTCACCCCTCCACTTT
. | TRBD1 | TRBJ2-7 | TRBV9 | CASSVQGASHEQYF | TGTGCCAGCAGCGTACAGGGGGCTTCCCACGAGCAGTACTTC
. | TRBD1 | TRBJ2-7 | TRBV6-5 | CASSFKTGESYEQYF | TGTGCCAGCAGTTTCAAGACAGGGGAATCCTACGAGCAGTACTTC
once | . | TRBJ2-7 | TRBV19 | CASSIARQGLYEQYF | TGTGCCAGTAGTATAGCGCGGCAGGGACTCTACGAGCAGTACTTC
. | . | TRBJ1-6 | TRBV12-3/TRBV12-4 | CASSREGGSPLHF | TGTGCCAGCAGCAGGGAGGGGGGCTCACCCCTCCACTTT
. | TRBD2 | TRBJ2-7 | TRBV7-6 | CASSEVAGGISYEQYF | TGTGCCAGCAGCGAAGTAGCGGGGGGGATCTCCTACGAGCAGTACTTC
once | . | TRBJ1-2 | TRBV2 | CASSDLDRRYGYTF | TGTGCCAGCAGCGATCTTGACAGGAGGTATGGCTACACCTTC
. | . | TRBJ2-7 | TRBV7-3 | CASSPQGGGSYEQYF | TGTGCCAGCAGCCCCCAGGGGGGGGGCTCCTACGAGCAGTACTTC
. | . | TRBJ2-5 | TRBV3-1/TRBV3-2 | CASSPMNGVRETQYF | TGTGCCAGCAGCCCCATGAATGGGGTGCGAGAGACCCAGTACTTC
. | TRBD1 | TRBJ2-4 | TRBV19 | CASSGGQGKDIQYF | TGTGCCAGTAGTGGGGGACAGGGGAAGGACATTCAGTACTTC
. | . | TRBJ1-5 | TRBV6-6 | CASSLIREGQPQHF | TGTGCCAGCAGTTTGATCAGGGAGGGTCAGCCCCAGCATTTT
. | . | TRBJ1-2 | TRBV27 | CASSSGRGAYGYTF | TGTGCCAGCAGTTCCGGTCGAGGCGCCTATGGCTACACCTTC
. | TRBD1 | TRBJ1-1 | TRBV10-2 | CASSESTGKVAEAFF | TGCGCCAGCAGTGAGTCGACAGGGAAGGTTGCTGAAGCTTTCTTT
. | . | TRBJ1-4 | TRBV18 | CASSPSGVGEKLFF | TGTGCCAGCTCACCATCCGGGGTTGGTGAAAAACTGTTTTTT
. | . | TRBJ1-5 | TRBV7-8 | CASSEEGGGSNQPQHF | TGTGCCAGCAGCGAAGAAGGGGGTGGTAGCAATCAGCCCCAGCATTTT
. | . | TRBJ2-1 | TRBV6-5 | CASSYSKAGHNEQFF | TGTGCCAGCAGTTACTCGAAGGCGGGCCACAATGAGCAGTTCTTC
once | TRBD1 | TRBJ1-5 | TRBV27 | CASGPRSQTGSLGQPQHF | TGTGCCAGCGGCCCCAGGTCACAGACAGGGAGTCTTGGTCAGCCCCAGCATTTT
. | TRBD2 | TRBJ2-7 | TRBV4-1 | CASSQDGGAYEQYF | TGCGCCAGCAGCCAAGACGGGGGGGCCTACGAGCAGTACTTC
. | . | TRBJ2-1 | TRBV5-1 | CASSWTESSYNEQFF | TGCGCCAGCAGCTGGACGGAGAGCTCCTACAATGAGCAGTTCTTC
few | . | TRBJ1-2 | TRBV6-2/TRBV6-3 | CASSYSGTVEGYTF | TGTGCCAGCAGTTACTCCGGGACCGTGGAAGGCTACACCTTC
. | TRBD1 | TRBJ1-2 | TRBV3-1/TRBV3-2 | CASSPRDSYGYTF | TGTGCCAGCAGCCCCCGGGACAGCTATGGCTACACCTTC
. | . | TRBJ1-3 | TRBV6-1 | CASREGAGNTIYF | TGTGCCAGCAGGGAAGGGGCTGGAAACACCATATATTTT
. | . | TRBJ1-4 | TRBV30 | CAWSPRGRWEKLFF | TGTGCCTGGAGTCCAAGGGGCCGTTGGGAAAAACTGTTTTTT
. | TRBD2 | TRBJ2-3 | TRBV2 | CASSARGGDTDTQYF | TGTGCCAGCAGTGCCCGGGGGGGCGACACAGATACGCAGTATTTT
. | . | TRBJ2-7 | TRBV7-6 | CASSSYSGTQLLYEQYF | TGTGCCAGCAGCTCCTATTCAGGGACACAGCTACTATACGAGCAGTACTTC
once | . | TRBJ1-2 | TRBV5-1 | CASATDLGLSPYGYTF | TGCGCCAGCGCAACAGACCTGGGGCTATCCCCTTATGGCTACACCTTC
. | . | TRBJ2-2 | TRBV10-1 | CASRMQVGAGELFF | TGCGCCAGCAGAATGCAGGTGGGGGCCGGGGAGCTGTTTTTT
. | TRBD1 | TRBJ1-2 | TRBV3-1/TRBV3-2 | CASSPTGGYGYTF | TGTGCCAGCAGCCCGACAGGGGGCTATGGCTACACCTTC
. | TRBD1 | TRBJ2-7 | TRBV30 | CAWSVQGDSYEQYF | TGTGCCTGGAGTGTGCAGGGGGATTCCTACGAGCAGTACTTC
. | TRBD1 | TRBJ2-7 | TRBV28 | CASSLLGKWTGQNYEQYF | TGTGCCAGCAGTTTACTGGGGAAATGGACAGGGCAAAATTACGAGCAGTACTTC
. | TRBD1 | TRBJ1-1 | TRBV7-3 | CASSLNPGTGGTFF | TGTGCCAGCAGCCTAAACCCCGGGACAGGGGGAACTTTCTTT
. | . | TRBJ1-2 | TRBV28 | CASSPDRFYGYTF | TGTGCCAGCAGCCCCGACAGGTTCTATGGCTACACCTTC
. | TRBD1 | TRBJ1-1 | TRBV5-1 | CASSPDRGATEAFF | TGCGCCAGCAGCCCGGACAGGGGCGCGACTGAAGCTTTCTTT
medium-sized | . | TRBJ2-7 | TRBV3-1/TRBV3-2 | CASSQFWTPYEQYF | TGTGCCAGCAGCCAATTCTGGACTCCCTACGAGCAGTACTTC
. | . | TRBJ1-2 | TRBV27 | CASSVSAQRGYTF | TGTGCCAGCAGTGTGTCAGCCCAACGGGGCTACACCTTC
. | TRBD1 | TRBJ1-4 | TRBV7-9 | CASSRDRVLIGEKLFF | TGTGCCAGCAGCCGGGACAGGGTTTTAATAGGTGAAAAACTGTTTTTT
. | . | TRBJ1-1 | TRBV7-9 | CASSLARGNLLGTEAFF | TGTGCCAGCAGCTTAGCCCGGGGTAACCTCTTGGGCACTGAAGCTTTCTTT
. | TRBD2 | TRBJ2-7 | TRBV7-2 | CASSFSGLGSYEQYF | TGTGCCAGCAGCTTTAGCGGGTTGGGGTCCTACGAGCAGTACTTC
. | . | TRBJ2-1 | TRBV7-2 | CASRVGRLSYNEQFF | TGTGCCAGCAGGGTGGGACGGCTCTCCTACAATGAGCAGTTCTTC